This T cell receptor (beta chain) was observed in a study of OX40 agonist ivuxolimab in advanced cancers. Overall study: A mean age of approximately 58 years, range roughly 20 to 79, was recorded, and about 83% were male. Earlier treatment with anti-PD-1, anti-PD-L1 or anti-CTLA-4 was permitted, and roughly 40% had received some. General study results and limits: The study found among the lowest clonal expansion in partial responders at 0.1-3.0 mg/kg.

This clone was recorded only once. The antigen is not known. The CDR3 totals 11 residues. Trimming stripped 5 bases from V and 4 bases from J, with 3 bases between. Germline-derived CDR1 and CDR2 are MDHEN and SYDVKM. TCRdb's table, derived via immunoSEQ multiplex PCR, lists solely in-frame clones and lacks some. This sample has tens of thousands of clones, with roughly 90% found just once. Systemic immunosuppression or a history of autoimmune disease excluded patients. The V gene is TRBV28, the J gene TRBJ1-5; D remains ambiguous. Sequenced material: CD4+ or CD8+ T cells sorted from blood, taken in a trial of the OX40 agonist ivuxolimab. The sequence came from an adult with an advanced solid tumor such as melanoma, head and neck, liver or kidney cancer. CDR3 region: CASSVNQPQHF. The CDR3 nucleotides read TGTGCCAGCAGTGTTAATCAGCCCCAGCATTTT.